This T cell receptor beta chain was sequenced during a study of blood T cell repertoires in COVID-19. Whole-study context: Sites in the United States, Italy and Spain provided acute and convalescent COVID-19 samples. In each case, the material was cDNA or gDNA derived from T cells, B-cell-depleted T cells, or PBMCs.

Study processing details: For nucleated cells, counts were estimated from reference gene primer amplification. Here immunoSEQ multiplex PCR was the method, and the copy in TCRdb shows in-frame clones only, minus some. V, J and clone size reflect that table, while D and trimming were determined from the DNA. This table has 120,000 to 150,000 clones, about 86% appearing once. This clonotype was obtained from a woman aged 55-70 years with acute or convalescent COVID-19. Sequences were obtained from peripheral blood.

The CDR3 region has the DNA TGTGCCAGCTCCCCCTCGGACAGGGTTGGCACTGAAGCTTTCTTT. It translates to CASSPSDRVGTEAFF. The V gene is TRBV18, the J gene TRBJ1-1; 8 nucleotides agree with TRBD1. Looked up from germline, CDR1 is KGHSH and CDR2 is LQKENI. Trimming removed 6 bases from V and 4 bases from J; junction bases left unmatched: 10. The CDR3 loop spans 15 amino acids.